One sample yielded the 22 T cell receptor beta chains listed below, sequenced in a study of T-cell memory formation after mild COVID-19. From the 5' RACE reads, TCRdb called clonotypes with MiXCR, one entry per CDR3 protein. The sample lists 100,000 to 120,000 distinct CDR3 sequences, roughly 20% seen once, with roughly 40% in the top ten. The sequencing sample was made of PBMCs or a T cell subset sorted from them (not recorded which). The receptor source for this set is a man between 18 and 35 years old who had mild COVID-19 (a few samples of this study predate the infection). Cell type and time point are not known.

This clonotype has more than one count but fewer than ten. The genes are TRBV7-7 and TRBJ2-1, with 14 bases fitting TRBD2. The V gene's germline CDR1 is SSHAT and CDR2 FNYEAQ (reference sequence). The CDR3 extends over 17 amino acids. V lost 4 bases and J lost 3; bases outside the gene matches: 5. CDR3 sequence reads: CASSSGTSGGDYNEQFF. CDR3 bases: TGTGCCAGCAGCTCCGGGACTAGCGGGGGAGACTACAATGAGCAGTTCTTC. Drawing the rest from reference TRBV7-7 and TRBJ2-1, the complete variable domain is GAGVSQSPRYKVTKRGQDVTLRCDPISSHATLYWYQQALGQGPEFLTYFNYEAQPDKSGLPSDRFSAERPEGSISTLTIQRTEQRDSAMYRCASSSGTSGGDYNEQFFGPGTRLTVL.

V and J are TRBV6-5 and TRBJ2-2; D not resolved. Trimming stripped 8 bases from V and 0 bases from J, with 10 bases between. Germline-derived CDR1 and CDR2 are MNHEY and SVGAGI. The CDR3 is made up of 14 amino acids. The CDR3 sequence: CASRRFPNTGELFF. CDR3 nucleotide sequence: TGTGCCAGCCGGCGCTTTCCGAACACCGGGGAGCTGTTTTTT.

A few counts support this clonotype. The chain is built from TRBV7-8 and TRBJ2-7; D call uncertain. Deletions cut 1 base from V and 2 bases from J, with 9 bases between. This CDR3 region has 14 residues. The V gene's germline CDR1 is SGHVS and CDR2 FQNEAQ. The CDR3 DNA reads TGTGCCAGCAGCTTAGGTCGGCTAACCTACGAGCAGTACTTC. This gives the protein CASSLGRLTYEQYF.

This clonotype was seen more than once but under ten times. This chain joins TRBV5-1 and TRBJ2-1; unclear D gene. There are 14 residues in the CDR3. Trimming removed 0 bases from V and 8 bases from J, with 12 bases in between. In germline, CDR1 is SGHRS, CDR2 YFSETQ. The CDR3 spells CASSLVDLQDEQFF. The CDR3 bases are TGCGCCAGCAGCTTGGTAGACCTCCAGGATGAGCAGTTCTTC.

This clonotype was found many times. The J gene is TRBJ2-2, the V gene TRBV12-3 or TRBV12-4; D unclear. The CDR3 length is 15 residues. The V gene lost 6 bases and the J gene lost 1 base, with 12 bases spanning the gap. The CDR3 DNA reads TGTGCCAGCAGGGGATCCCACAAGAACACCGGGGAGCTGTTTTTT. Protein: CASRGSHKNTGELFF.

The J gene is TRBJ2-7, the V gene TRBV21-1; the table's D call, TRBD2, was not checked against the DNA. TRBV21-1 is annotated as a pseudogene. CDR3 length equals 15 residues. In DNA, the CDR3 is TGTGCCAGCAGCCCTTCGAGGAGGTCAGTCGACGAGCAGTACGTC. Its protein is CASSPSRRSVDEQYV.

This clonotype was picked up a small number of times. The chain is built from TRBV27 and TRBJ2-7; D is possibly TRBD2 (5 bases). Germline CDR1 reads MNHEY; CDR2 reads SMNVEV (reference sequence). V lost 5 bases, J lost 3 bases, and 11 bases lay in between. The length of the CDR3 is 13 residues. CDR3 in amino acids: CASSLREGYEQYV. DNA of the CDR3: TGTGCCAGCAGTCTCCGAGAGGGCTACGAGCAGTACGTC.

CDR3 bases: TGTGCCAGCAGCTTAGCGGCCGGACACCTCTCCACAGATACGCAGTATTTT. Amino acids: CASSLAAGHLSTDTQYF. The J gene is TRBJ2-3, the V gene TRBV7-3, with D possibly matching TRBD1 (5 bases). The germline V gene has CDR1 SGHTA and CDR2 FQGTGA. V was shortened by 2 bases and J by 2 bases, with 17 bases between the two germline ends. The CDR3 is 17 residues long.

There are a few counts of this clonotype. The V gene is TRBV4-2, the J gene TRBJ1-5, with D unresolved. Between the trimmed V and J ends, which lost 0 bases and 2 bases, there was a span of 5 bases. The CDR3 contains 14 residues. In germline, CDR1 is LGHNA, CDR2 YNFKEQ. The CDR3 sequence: CASSQDIGNQPQHF. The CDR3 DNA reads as TGTGCCAGCAGCCAAGACATTGGCAATCAGCCCCAGCATTTT.

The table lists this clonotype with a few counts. CDR3 protein: CASSPTTGGEQYV. The CDR3 DNA reads TGTGCCAGCAGCCCAACAACGGGCGGCGAGCAGTACGTC. The chain joins TRBV5-6 to TRBJ2-7; D gene unclear. Germline assignment: CDR1 SGHDT and CDR2 YYEEEE. Trimming cost V 4 bases and J 6 bases, with 14 bases left between them. There are 13 residues in the CDR3.

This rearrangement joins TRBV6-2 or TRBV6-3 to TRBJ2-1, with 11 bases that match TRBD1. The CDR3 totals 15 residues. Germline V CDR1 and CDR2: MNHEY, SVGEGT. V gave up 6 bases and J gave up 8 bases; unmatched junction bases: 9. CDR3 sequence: CASRLGQGARYEQFF. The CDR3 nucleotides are TGTGCCAGCAGACTTGGACAGGGGGCGAGGTATGAGCAGTTCTTC.

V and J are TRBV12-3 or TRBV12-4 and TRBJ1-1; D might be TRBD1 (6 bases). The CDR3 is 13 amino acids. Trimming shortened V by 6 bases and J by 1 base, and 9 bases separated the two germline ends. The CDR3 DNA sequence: TGTGCCAGCAGACGGACAGCGAACACTGAAGCTTTCTTT. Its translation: CASRRTANTEAFF.

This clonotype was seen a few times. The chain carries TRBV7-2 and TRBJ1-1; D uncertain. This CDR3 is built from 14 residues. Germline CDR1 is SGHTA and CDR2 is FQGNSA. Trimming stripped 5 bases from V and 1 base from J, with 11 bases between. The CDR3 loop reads CASSPKAQNTEAFF. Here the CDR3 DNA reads TGTGCCAGCAGCCCCAAAGCTCAGAACACTGAAGCTTTCTTT.

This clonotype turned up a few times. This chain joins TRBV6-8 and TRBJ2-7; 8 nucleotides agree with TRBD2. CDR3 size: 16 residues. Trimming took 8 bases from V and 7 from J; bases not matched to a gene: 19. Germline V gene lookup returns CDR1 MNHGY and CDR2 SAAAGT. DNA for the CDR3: TGTGCCAGCGCTCTTGGTTGGTTAGCGGGGCTTAAGGAGCAGTACTTC. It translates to CASALGWLAGLKEQYF.

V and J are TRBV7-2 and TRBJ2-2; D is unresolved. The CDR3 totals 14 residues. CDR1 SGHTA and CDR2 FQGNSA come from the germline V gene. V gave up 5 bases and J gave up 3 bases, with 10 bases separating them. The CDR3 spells CASSPRGYTGELFF. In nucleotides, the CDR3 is TGTGCCAGCAGCCCACGCGGATACACCGGGGAGCTGTTTTTT.

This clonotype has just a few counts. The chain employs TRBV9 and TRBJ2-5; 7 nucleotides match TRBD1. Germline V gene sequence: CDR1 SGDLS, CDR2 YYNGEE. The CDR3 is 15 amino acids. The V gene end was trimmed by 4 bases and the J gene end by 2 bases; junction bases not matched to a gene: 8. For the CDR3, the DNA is TGTGCCAGCAGCCCCCTGACAGGGTCACAAGAGACCCAGTACTTC. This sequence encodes CASSPLTGSQETQYF. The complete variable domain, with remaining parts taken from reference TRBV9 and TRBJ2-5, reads DSGVTQTPKHLITATGQRVTLRCSPRSGDLSVYWYQQSLDQGLQFLIQYYNGEERAKGNILERFSAQQFPDLHSELNLSSLELGDSALYFCASSPLTGSQETQYFGPGTRLLVL.

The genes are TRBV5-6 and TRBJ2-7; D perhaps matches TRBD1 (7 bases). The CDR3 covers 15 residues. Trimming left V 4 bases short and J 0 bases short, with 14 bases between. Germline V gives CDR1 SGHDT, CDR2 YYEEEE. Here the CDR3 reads CASSPGDSYSYEQYV. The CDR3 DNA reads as TGTGCCAGCAGCCCGGGGGACAGCTACTCCTACGAGCAGTACGTC.

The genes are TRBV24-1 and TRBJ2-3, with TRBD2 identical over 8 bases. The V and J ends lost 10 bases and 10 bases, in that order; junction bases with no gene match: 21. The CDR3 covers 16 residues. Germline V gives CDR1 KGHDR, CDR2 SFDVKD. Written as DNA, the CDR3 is TGTGCCACTACGGACAGTTCGGGGGGGATACGCACACCGCAGTATTTT. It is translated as CATTDSSGGIRTPQYF.

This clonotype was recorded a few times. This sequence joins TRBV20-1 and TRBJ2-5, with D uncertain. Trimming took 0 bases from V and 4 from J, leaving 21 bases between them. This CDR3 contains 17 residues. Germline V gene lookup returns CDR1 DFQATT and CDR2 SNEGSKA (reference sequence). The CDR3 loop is CSARDQTPGLGGETQYF. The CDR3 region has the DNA TGCAGTGCTAGAGATCAGACTCCGGGCCTGGGCGGAGAGACCCAGTACTTC.

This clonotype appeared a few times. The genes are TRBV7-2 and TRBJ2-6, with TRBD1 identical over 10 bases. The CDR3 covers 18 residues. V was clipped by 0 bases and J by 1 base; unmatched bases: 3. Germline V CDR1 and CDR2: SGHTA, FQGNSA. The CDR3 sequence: CASSLAGTGVSGANVLTF. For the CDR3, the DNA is TGTGCCAGCAGCTTAGCCGGGACAGGGGTTTCTGGGGCCAACGTCCTGACTTTC.

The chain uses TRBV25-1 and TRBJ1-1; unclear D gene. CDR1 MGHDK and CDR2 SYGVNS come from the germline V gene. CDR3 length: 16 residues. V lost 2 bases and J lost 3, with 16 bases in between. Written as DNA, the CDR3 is TGTGCCAGCAGTGAAGATCCAGGCCGAGAGGACACTGAAGCTTTCTTT. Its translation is CASSEDPGREDTEAFF.

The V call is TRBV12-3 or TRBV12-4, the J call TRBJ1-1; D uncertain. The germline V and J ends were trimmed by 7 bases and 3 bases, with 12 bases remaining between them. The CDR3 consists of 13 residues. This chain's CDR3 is CASTSGWDTEAFF. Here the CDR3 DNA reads TGTGCCAGCACCTCCGGTTGGGACACTGAAGCTTTCTTT.